The present entry profiles one T cell receptor beta chain with its context. Its antigen specificity is not known. No clone much larger than this one lies a single base away; base qualities are absent. The instrument given in TCRdb is Illumina HiSeq 1500. The public reads were run again by TCRdb, first through fastp at Q25 and then through MiXCR, and only productive beta chains were kept. Every entry covers one CDR3 protein and lists the most common genes and DNA from its rows. A total of some 480,000 distinct CDR3 sequences appear in this sample, roughly a third of them only once. The top ten hold about 17% of the sample. The treatment or condition tag for this specimen amounts to: in vitro stimulation with specific CMV peptide epitopes to enrich CMV-specific T cells. This sample is part of a study of T cell repertoires in cytomegalovirus infection (dated by TCRdb to between 2018 and 2020). About the study as a whole: The peptide stimulations were aimed at well-studied HLA-B-restricted epitopes as well as recently identified HLA-C-restricted CMV epitopes, whose presentation resists viral immunomodulation. Because public TCR beta signatures pointed to carriage of CMV infection together with the matching HLA type, the HLA type of each donor mattered for the analysis. Overall study results and their limits: In the ex vivo response, HLA-C-restricted CMV-specific TCR beta clonotypes were dominant, and in two of eight donors the single most frequent clonotype came from this HLA-C-restricted group. Carriers of CMV infection plus the relevant HLA type were discriminated by the cumulative frequency of public TCR beta family members in the study cohort and in an independent approximately 400-donor cohort.

V and J are trimmed by 9 bases and 3 bases, and the gene matches miss 7 bases of the junction. Including the terminal cysteine and valine, the CDR3 comprises 14 residues. The retained sequence is limited to the CDR3, 42 bases, with the frame set at the first base. Via the germline V gene, CDR1 is MNHEY and CDR2 SVGEGT. The sequenced sample was cultured PBMCs, obtained from culture after CMV antigen stimulation. Recombination joined TRBV6-2 or TRBV6-3 with TRBJ2-7; 11 central bases correspond to TRBD1. The clonotype comes from a human donor in good health (CMV status not recorded). Some clones in this sample may be carry-over from other donors' samples. The CDR3 in this case is CASTYGTGGYEQYV. DNA sequence: TGTGCCAGTACTTACGGGACAGGGGGCTACGAGCAGTACGTC.